This T cell receptor beta chain was documented in a study of blood T cell repertoires in COVID-19. Overall study: Whether acute or convalescent, the COVID-19 samples came from the United States, Italy and Spain. PBMCs, B-cell-depleted T cells, or T cells were the source of the cDNA or gDNA that made up the material.

In the source study's methods: Cell counts per sample came from amplifying reference gene primers. Generated by immunoSEQ multiplex PCR, the TCRdb table keeps only in-frame clones and is missing some. V and J calls plus clone size are reproduced from that table; the DNA served to infer D and trimming. The data contain tens of thousands of clones, 70% to 90% of them seen just once; the ten biggest clones take up more than 6.5%. This TCR was recovered from a man between 50 and 59 years old with active COVID-19. Sequenced sample: peripheral blood.

The CDR3 nucleotides are TGTGCCAGCAGCTTTCGGGGTAGCGGGGTTTCCTACGAGCAGTACTTC. Amino acid sequence: CASSFRGSGVSYEQYF. The rearrangement joins TRBV5-4 to TRBJ2-7; 8 nucleotides match TRBD2. V dropped 2 bases and J dropped 1; count of bases not matched to a gene: 8. The CDR3 has 16 amino acids. Germline loops: CDR1 SGHNT, CDR2 YYREEE (reference sequence).